The text below deals with one TCR beta chain. Source study methods: By means of reference gene primer amplification, nucleated cell counts were estimated. Only in-frame clones appear in the TCRdb table, and some are missing; sequencing was by immunoSEQ multiplex PCR. V, J and clone size reflect that table, while D and trimming were determined from the DNA. The sample includes roughly 45,000 clones, around 79% seen only once; the top ten take roughly a quarter. The data originate from a study of blood T cell repertoires in COVID-19. Turning to the study itself: The samples span acute and convalescent COVID-19 from the United States, Italy and Spain. Sample material is recorded as cDNA or gDNA derived from T cells, B-cell-depleted T cells, or PBMCs.

Germline lookup yields CDR1 MNHEY and CDR2 SVGEGT. CDR3 size: 14 residues. Trimming stripped 2 bases from V and 2 bases from J, with 8 bases between. The gene calls are TRBV6-2 or TRBV6-3 and TRBJ2-3; possibly TRBD1 for D (6 bases). The sample comprised peripheral blood. This clonotype was sampled from a woman aged 60-75 years with acute or convalescent COVID-19. CDR3 in DNA: TGTGCCAGCAGTTACCCAGGGGACACAGATACGCAGTATTTT. It specifies CASSYPGDTDTQYF.